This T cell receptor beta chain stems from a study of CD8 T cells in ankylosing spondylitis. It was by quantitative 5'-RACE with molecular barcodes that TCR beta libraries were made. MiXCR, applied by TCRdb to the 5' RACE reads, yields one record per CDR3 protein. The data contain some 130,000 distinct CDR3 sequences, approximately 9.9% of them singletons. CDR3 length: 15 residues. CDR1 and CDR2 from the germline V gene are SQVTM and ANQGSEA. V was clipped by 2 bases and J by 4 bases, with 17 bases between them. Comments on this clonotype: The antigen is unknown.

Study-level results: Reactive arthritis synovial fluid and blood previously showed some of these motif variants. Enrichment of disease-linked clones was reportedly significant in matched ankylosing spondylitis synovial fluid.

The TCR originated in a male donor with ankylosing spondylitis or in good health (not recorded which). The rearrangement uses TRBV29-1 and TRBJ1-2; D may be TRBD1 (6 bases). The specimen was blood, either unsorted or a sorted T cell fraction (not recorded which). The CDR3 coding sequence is TGCAGCGTTGAATACTGGATAGGACAGCTCTATGGCTACACCTTC. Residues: CSVEYWIGQLYGYTF.